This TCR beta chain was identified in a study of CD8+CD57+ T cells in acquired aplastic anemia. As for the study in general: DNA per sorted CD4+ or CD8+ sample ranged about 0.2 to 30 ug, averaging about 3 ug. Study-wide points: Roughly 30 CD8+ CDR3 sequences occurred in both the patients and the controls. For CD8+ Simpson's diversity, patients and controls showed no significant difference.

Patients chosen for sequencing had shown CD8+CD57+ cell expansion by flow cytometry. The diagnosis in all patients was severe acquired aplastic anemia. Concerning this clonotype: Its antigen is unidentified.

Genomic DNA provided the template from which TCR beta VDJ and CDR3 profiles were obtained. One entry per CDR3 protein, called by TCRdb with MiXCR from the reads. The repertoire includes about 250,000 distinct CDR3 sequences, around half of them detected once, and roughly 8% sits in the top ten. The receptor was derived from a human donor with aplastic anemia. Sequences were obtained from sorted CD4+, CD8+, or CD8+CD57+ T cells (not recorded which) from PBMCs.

The CDR3 loop reads CASSYRTGNTEAFF. The CDR3 region has the DNA TGTGCCAGCAGCTACCGGACAGGAAACACTGAAGCTTTCTTT. V and J are TRBV13 and TRBJ1-1; 7 nucleotides align to TRBD1. The CDR3 totals 14 residues. Germline CDR1 reads PRHDT; CDR2 reads FYEKMQ (reference sequence). The trim removed 4 bases at V and 2 bases at J, leaving 4 bases unmatched.